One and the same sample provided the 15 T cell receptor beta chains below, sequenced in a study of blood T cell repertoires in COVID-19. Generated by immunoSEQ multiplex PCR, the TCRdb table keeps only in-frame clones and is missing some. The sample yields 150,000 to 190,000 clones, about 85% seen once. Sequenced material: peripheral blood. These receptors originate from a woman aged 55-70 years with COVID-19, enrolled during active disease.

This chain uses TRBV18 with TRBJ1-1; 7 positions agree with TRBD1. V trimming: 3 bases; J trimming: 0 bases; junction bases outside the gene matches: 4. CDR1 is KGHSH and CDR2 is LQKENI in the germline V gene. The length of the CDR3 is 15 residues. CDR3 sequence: CASSPGQPMNTEAFF. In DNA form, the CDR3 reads TGTGCCAGCTCACCGGGACAGCCCATGAACACTGAAGCTTTCTTT.

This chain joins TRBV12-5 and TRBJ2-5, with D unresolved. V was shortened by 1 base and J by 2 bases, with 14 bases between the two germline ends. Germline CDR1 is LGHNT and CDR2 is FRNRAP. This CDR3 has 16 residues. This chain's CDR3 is CASGLGSWASQETQYF. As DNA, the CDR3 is TGTGCTAGTGGTTTGGGCTCGTGGGCAAGTCAAGAGACCCAGTACTTC. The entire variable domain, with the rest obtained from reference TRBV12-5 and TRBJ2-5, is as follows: DARVTQTPRHKVTEMGQEVTMRCQPILGHNTVFWYRQTMMQGLELLAYFRNRAPLDDSGMPKDRFSAEMPDATLATLKIQPSEPRDSAVYFCASGLGSWASQETQYFGPGTRLLVL.

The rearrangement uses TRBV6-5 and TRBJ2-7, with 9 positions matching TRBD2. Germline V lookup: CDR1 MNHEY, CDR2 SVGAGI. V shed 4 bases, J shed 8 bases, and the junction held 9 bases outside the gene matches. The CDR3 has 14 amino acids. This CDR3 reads CASSSVGGGAQQYV. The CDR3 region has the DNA TGTGCCAGCAGTTCGGTGGGCGGGGGGGCCCAGCAGTACGTC.

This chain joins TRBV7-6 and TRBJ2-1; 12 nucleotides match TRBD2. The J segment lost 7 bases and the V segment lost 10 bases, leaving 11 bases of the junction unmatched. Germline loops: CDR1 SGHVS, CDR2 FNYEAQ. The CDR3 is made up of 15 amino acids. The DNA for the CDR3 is TGTGCCACCCGCTCCGAGACTAGCGGGAGTAATGAGCAGTTCTTC. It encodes CATRSETSGSNEQFF.

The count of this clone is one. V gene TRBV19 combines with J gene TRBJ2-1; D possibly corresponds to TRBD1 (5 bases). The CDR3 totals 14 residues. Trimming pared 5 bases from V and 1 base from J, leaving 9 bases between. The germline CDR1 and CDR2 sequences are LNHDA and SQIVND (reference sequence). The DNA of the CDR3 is TGTGCCAGTAGTCTCAGGGTTTCCTACAATGAGCAGTTCTTC. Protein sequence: CASSLRVSYNEQFF.

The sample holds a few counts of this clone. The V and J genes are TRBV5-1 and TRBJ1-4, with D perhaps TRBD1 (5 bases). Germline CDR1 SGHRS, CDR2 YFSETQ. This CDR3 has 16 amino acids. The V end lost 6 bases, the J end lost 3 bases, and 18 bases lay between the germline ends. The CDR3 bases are TGCGCCAGCAAAAGACAGAGTGGGATGGCTAATGAAAAACTGTTTTTT. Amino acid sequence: CASKRQSGMANEKLFF.

CDR3 in amino acids: CASSDRDSRGQPQHF. DNA of the CDR3: TGTGCCAGCAGTGACCGGGACAGTCGTGGGCAGCCCCAGCATTTT. The rearrangement joins TRBV6-2 or TRBV6-3 to TRBJ1-5; TRBD1 agrees at 7 bases. Germline assignment: CDR1 MNHEY and CDR2 SVGEGT. Germline trimming cut 5 bases from V and 7 bases from J; bases unmatched to any gene: 11. CDR3 length: 15 residues.

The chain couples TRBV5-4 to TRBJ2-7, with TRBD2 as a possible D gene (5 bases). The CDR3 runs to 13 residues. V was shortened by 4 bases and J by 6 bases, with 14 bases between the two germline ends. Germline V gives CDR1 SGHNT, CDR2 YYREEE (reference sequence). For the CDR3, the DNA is TGTGCCAGCAGCCAGACTACAATGGGCGAGCAGTACGTC. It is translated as CASSQTTMGEQYV.

The CDR3 nucleotides read TGTGCCAGCAGCCTTCGGAGGCTAGCGGGCTCAGATACGCAGTATTTT. Residues: CASSLRRLAGSDTQYF. The rearrangement links TRBV3-1 (or the pseudogene TRBV3-2) to TRBJ2-3, with 8 bases aligning to TRBD2. CDR1 is LGHDT, CDR2 YNNKEL, per germline (reference sequence). J was trimmed by 4 bases and V by 4 bases; bases with no gene match: 10. This CDR3 spans 16 amino acids.

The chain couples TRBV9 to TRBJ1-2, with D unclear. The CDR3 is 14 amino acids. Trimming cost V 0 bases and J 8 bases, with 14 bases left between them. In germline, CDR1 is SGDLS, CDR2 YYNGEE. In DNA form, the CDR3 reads TGTGCCAGCAGCGTAGTCGAGGGTTTTGGAGGCTACACCTTC. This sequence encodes CASSVVEGFGGYTF.

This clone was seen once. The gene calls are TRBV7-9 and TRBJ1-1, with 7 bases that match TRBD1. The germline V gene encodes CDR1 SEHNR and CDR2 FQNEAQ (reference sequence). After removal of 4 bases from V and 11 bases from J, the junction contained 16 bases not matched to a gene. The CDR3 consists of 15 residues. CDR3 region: CASSYATPGQSVAFF. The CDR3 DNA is TGTGCCAGCAGCTACGCGACACCGGGACAGTCGGTGGCTTTCTTT. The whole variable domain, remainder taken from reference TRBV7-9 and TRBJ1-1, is DTGVSQNPRHKITKRGQNVTFRCDPISEHNRLYWYRQTLGQGPEFLTYFQNEAQLEKSRLLSDRFSAERPKGSFSTLEIQRTEQGDSAMYLCASSYATPGQSVAFFGQGTRLTVV.

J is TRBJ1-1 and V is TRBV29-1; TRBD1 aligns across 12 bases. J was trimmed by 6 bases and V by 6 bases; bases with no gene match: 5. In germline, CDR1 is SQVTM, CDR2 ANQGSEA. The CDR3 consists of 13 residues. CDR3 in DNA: TGCAGCGTCCCGGGACAGGGGGCCCCTGAAGCTTTCTTT. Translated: CSVPGQGAPEAFF.

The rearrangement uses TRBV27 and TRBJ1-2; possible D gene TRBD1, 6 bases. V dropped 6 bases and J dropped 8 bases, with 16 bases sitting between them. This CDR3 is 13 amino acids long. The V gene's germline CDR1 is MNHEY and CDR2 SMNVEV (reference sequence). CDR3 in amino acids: CASSPWQGLGYTF. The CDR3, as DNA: TGTGCCAGCAGCCCGTGGCAGGGGCTGGGCTACACCTTC.

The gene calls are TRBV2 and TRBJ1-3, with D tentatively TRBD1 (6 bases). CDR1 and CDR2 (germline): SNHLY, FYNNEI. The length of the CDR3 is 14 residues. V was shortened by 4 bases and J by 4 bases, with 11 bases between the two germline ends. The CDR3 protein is CASSVRGPGNTIYF. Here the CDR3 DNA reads TGTGCCAGCAGTGTCAGGGGACCAGGAAACACCATATATTTT.

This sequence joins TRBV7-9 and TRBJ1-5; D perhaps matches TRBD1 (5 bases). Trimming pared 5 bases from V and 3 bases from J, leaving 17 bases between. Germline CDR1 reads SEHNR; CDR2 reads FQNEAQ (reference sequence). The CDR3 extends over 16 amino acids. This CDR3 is CASSLDASGINQPQHF. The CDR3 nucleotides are TGTGCCAGCAGCCTCGATGCGTCAGGGATCAATCAGCCCCAGCATTTT.